The T cell receptor (beta chain) under discussion was sequenced for a study of T cells after yellow fever vaccination. This clonotype was detected only a few times. The antigen remains unidentified. Study conclusions and caveats: The appearance of a small share of clonotypes in both CD4 and CD8 compartments was observed. Contaminating bulk clonotypes could be abundant in FACS-sorted repertoires. Once the booster was given, most primary-vaccination clones reappeared, at approximately 97% for CD4 and more than 85% for CD8.

Making TCR cDNA involved 5'RACE template switching, which added UMIs and a universal primer site. TCRdb recomputed calls from the 5' RACE reads with MiXCR, one row per CDR3 protein. The table has about 340,000 distinct CDR3 sequences, around 13% seen once; the top ten hold 3.2%. This sample comprised CD4+ T cells sorted from PBMCs, obtained 15 days after the yellow fever booster vaccination. The clonotype comes from a man aged 18 to 29 who received the YFV17D yellow fever vaccine.

As DNA, the CDR3 is TGCGCCAGCAGCTTGGACAGGCGGATTGATGGCTACACCTTC. Translated, it gives CASSLDRRIDGYTF. V is TRBV5-1 and J is TRBJ1-2, with D perhaps matching TRBD1 (5 bases). CDR1 SGHRS and CDR2 YFSETQ come from the germline V gene. CDR3 length equals 14 residues. Trimming removed 0 bases from V and 6 bases from J, with 12 bases in between.